These T cell receptor beta chains were read from a single sample in a study of shared clonotypes between healthy human individuals. Clones were sequenced by immunoSEQ multiplex PCR, and TCRdb holds only the in-frame ones, with some missing. The profile shows roughly 680,000 clones, 55% to 80% of them singletons. Sample: memory CD4+ T cells sorted from blood. The receptors originated from a woman in her 30s in good health. The CDR3 runs from the conserved cysteine through the conserved F or W. The D gene is left open where the match is weak. For some rows the clone size is stated as once, few or many, or as a class when expanded; others skip it.

TRBJ1-3,.,TRBV6-5,.,TGTGCCAGCAGCCCCGCATCTACCCGTCGGAACACCATATATTTT,CASSPASTRRNTIYF
TRBJ1-6,many,TRBV5-6,.,TGTGCCAGCAGCTCCTACGGTTCACCCCTCCACTTT,CASSSYGSPLHF
TRBJ2-1,.,TRBV5-1,TRBD2,TGCGCCAGCAGCTCTGGGACTAGCGGGAGTCTAATTGAGCAGTTCTTC,CASSSGTSGSLIEQFF
TRBJ2-3,.,TRBV7-9,.,TGTGCCAGCAGCTTAGCGCTTTCGGGTAGTCAAGATACGCAGTATTTT,CASSLALSGSQDTQYF
TRBJ1-2,.,TRBV28,.,TGTGCCAGCACCCTCCGGGGGCTGGAGTATGGCTACACCTTC,CASTLRGLEYGYTF
TRBJ2-3,.,TRBV28,TRBD2,TGTGCCAGCAGCTTCAAAAGCGGGAGAGGGACAGATACGCAGTATTTT,CASSFKSGRGTDTQYF
TRBJ1-4,few,TRBV6-6,.,TGTGCCAGCAGGCGCGGTTTGAGGGAACTGTTTTTT,CASRRGLRELFF
TRBJ2-5,.,TRBV2,.,TGTGCCAGCAGAGGCAGCCAAGAGACCCAGTACTTC,CASRGSQETQYF
TRBJ1-1,.,TRBV7-9,.,TGTGCCAGCAGCTTGATACAGGGTGCTGAAGCTTTCTTT,CASSLIQGAEAFF
TRBJ2-5,.,TRBV19,.,TGTGCCAGTAGTATTTTCGGGAGAGAAGAGACCCAGTACTTC,CASSIFGREETQYF
TRBJ2-7,.,TRBV27,TRBD1,TGTGCCAGCAGTTTGACAGGGGGCTCCTACGAGCAGTACTTC,CASSLTGGSYEQYF
TRBJ2-7,few,TRBV10-3,.,TGTGCCAGCTCCGGGACACCAGCCTACGAGCAGTACTTC,CASSGTPAYEQYF
TRBJ2-3,.,TRBV19,TRBD2,TGTGCCAGTAGTATCGGGACTATGGGCACAGATACGCAGTATTTT,CASSIGTMGTDTQYF
TRBJ1-1,.,TRBV5-1,.,TGCGCCAGCAGCGTGCTTCAGAACACTGAAGCTTTCTTT,CASSVLQNTEAFF
TRBJ2-7,few,TRBV28,TRBD2,TGTGCCAGCAGTCCCGGGACTAGCGGGCCCCGAACGATCTTC,CASSPGTSGPRTIF
TRBJ1-5,.,TRBV19,TRBD1,TGTGCCAGTAGGACCGGGACAGGGGAAAATCAGCCCCAGCATTTT,CASRTGTGENQPQHF
TRBJ2-7,.,TRBV10-1,.,TGCGCCAGCAGTGAGTCCCTGGACGGGACCTACGAGCAGTACTTC,CASSESLDGTYEQYF
TRBJ1-2,few,TRBV28,.,TGTGCCAGCAGGTCAACAGGATATGGCTACACCTTC,CASRSTGYGYTF
TRBJ2-7,few,TRBV11-2,TRBD2,TGTGCCAGCAGGCAAGCGGGAGTACCACTCGAGCAGTACTTC,CASRQAGVPLEQYF
TRBJ2-3,.,TRBV2,.,TGTGCCAGCAGACCGACGACAGACTCCACAGATACGCAGTATTTT,CASRPTTDSTDTQYF
TRBJ2-1,.,TRBV27,.,TGTGCCAGCAGTTTATCTTATGACGATAAGAAGCAGTTCTTC,CASSLSYDDKKQFF
TRBJ2-2,.,TRBV5-1,TRBD2,TGCGCCAGCAGCTCCCAGCGGGGTAAACCCGGGGAGCTGTTTTTT,CASSSQRGKPGELFF
TRBJ1-2,.,TRBV5-1,.,TGCGCCAGCAGCTTGGAACCTCTTACAGTAGCGTATGGCTACACCTTC,CASSLEPLTVAYGYTF
TRBJ2-1,.,TRBV5-1,.,TGCGCCAGCAGCCTGGACGGTAGCTCCTACAATGAGCAGTTCTTC,CASSLDGSSYNEQFF
TRBJ1-2,few,TRBV28,.,TGTGCCAGCAGCCAGCCACAGAATTATGGCTACACCTTC,CASSQPQNYGYTF
TRBJ1-1,.,TRBV6-1,.,TGTGCCAGCCGACCCGGTACCGGGAGGAACACTGAAGCTTTCTTT,CASRPGTGRNTEAFF
TRBJ2-7,.,TRBV11-2,.,TGTGCCAGCAGCCCACAGGGTTACGAGCAGTACTTC,CASSPQGYEQYF
TRBJ1-1,.,TRBV7-9,.,TGTGCCAGCAGCTTGAGGGGTGGCCCTGAAGCTTTCTTT,CASSLRGGPEAFF
TRBJ2-7,.,TRBV28,.,TGTGCCAGCAGTTCCACCGCGAGAAACGAGCAGTACTTC,CASSSTARNEQYF
TRBJ2-7,.,TRBV15,.,TGTGCCACCAGCAGAGACCCAGGGATCGCCTACGAGCAGTACTTC,CATSRDPGIAYEQYF
TRBJ2-1,.,TRBV4-1,TRBD2,TGCGCCAGCAGCCAAGATTCGACTAGCGGAGCCTACAATGAGCAGTTCTTC,CASSQDSTSGAYNEQFF
TRBJ2-4,.,TRBV28,.,TGTGCCAGCAGACCAATGGGTGCCCGAGCCAAAAACATTCAGTACTTC,CASRPMGARAKNIQYF
TRBJ1-2,.,TRBV19,TRBD1,TGTGCCAGTAGTATAGGGGGGACAGGTGCTAACTATGGCTACACCTTC,CASSIGGTGANYGYTF
TRBJ1-2,.,TRBV10-3,.,TGTGCCATCAGTGAGTCTTCCCAAAACAACTATGGCTACACCTTC,CAISESSQNNYGYTF
TRBJ1-4,.,TRBV6-6,.,TGTGCCAGCCGGGAAAATGAAAAACTGTTTTTT,CASRENEKLFF
TRBJ2-3,.,TRBV19,TRBD1,TGTGCCAGTTTGTCGAAGGGGGCAACAGATACGCAGTATTTT,CASLSKGATDTQYF
TRBJ2-1,.,TRBV5-1,TRBD2,TGCGCCAGCACCCCTAGCGGGGGTGAGCAGTTCTTC,CASTPSGGEQFF
TRBJ2-4,.,TRBV4-1,TRBD2,TGCGCCAGCAGCCCGGGGCTAGCGGGAGGGGTCAAAAACATTCAGTACTTC,CASSPGLAGGVKNIQYF
TRBJ1-5,.,TRBV30,.,TGTGCCTGGAGTGGCAGGAGCAATCAGCCCCAGCATTTT,CAWSGRSNQPQHF
TRBJ2-7,.,TRBV29-1,TRBD2,TGCAGCGTTGTCGGTCTAGCGGGAGGCCGGAACGAGCAGTACTTC,CSVVGLAGGRNEQYF
TRBJ1-3,.,TRBV7-7,TRBD1,TGTGCCAGCAGCCAGGGGGCGGGAAATGGAAACACCATATATTTT,CASSQGAGNGNTIYF
TRBJ2-7,.,TRBV7-9,TRBD2,TGTGCCAGCAGTCCTAGCGGGATGTCGTACGAGCAGTACTTC,CASSPSGMSYEQYF
TRBJ2-5,.,TRBV7-8,TRBD1,TGTGCCAGCAGCTTAGGACAGGGACACCAAGAGACCCAGTACTTC,CASSLGQGHQETQYF
TRBJ1-5,once,TRBV2,.,TGTGCCAGCAGACTGCGACAGGCCAATCAGCCCCAGCATTTT,CASRLRQANQPQHF
TRBJ1-3,.,TRBV11-2,.,TGTGCCAGCAGCTTAGATCAGGCCTCTGGAAACACCATATATTTT,CASSLDQASGNTIYF
TRBJ1-4,.,TRBV2,TRBD1,TGTGCCAGCAGGGGACAGGGGGCTTGGAGTGAAAAACTGTTTTTT,CASRGQGAWSEKLFF
TRBJ1-5,.,TRBV28,.,TGTGCCAGCAGCGCGACTGATAGCAATCAGCCCCAGCATTTT,CASSATDSNQPQHF
TRBJ2-7,.,TRBV19,TRBD2,TGTGCCAGTAGTAAGAAGCGGGAGTCAACCCACGAGCAGTACTTC,CASSKKRESTHEQYF
TRBJ1-3,.,TRBV27,TRBD1,TGTGCCAGCAGTTCCCGTTGGACAGGGAACGGAAACACCATATATTTT,CASSSRWTGNGNTIYF
TRBJ2-2,.,TRBV5-8,.,TGTGCCAGCAGAAGAACCAGAGACCGGGGAGGGCTGTTTTTT,CASRRTRDRGGLFF
TRBJ2-7,.,TRBV2,TRBD2,TGTGCCAGCAGGCCCGGGACTAGCGGGAGATACGAGCAGTACTTC,CASRPGTSGRYEQYF
TRBJ2-1,.,TRBV18,.,TGTGCCAGCTCACCAACGAGACAGGACTACAATGAGCAGTTCTTC,CASSPTRQDYNEQFF
TRBJ2-1,.,TRBV10-1,.,TGCGCCAGCAGTCCAGGGTCGGTCACGAATGAGCAGTTCTTC,CASSPGSVTNEQFF
TRBJ1-5,.,TRBV28,.,TGTGCCAGCAGTTTACCGGGGTCTAGCAATCAGCCCCAGCATTTT,CASSLPGSSNQPQHF
TRBJ2-2,.,TRBV28,TRBD2,TGTGCCAGCAGTTCTCCAGGACTAGCCCACACCGGGGAGCTGTTTTTT,CASSSPGLAHTGELFF